This paragraph covers one T cell receptor (beta chain) sequence. The germline V and J ends were trimmed by 2 bases and 2 bases, with 10 bases remaining between them. Per the germline V gene, CDR1 is MNHEY and CDR2 is SVGEGT. The CDR3 is made up of 15 amino acids. A sample-barcoded 5' primer and a J-beta primer mix were used in a second PCR of about 7 to 12 cycles. In TCRdb, the 5' RACE reads were re-called with MiXCR into one record per CDR3 protein. The sample holds roughly 500,000 distinct CDR3 sequences, 27% seen once. The sample originates from a study of blood T cells in healthy people across ages.

This TCR derives from a woman in her 70s in good health. The chain recombines TRBV6-2 or TRBV6-3 with TRBJ2-1; D perhaps matches TRBD1 (5 bases). Sequenced: blood. The CDR3 region has the DNA TGTGCCAGCAGTTACATACAGGACACCTACAATGAGCAGTTCTTC. This translates into CASSYIQDTYNEQFF.